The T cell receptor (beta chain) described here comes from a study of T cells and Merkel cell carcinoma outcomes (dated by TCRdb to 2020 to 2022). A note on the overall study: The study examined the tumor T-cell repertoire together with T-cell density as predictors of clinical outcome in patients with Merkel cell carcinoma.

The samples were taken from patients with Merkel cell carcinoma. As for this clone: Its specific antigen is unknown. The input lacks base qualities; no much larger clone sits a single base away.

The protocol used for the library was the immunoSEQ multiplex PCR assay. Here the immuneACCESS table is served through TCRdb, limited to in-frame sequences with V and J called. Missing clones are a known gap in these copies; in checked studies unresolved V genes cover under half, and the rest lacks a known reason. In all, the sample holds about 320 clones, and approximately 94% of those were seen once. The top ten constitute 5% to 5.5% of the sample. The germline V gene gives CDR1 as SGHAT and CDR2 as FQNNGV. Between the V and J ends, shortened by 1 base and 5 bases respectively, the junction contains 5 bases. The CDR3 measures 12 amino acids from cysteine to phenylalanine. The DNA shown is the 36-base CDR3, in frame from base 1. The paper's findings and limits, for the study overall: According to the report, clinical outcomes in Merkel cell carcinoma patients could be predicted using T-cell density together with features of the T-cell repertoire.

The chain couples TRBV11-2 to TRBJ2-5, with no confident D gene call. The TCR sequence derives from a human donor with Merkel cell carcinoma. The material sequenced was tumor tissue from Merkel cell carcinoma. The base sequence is TGTGCCAGCAGCTTAGTGGTTGAGACCCAGTACTTC. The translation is CASSLVVETQYF. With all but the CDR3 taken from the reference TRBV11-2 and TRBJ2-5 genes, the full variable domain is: EAGVAQSPRYKIIEKRQSVAFWCNPISGHATLYWYQQILGQGPKLLIQFQNNGVVDDSQLPKDRFSAERLKGVDSTLKIQPAKLEDSAVYLCASSLVVETQYFGPGTRLLVL.